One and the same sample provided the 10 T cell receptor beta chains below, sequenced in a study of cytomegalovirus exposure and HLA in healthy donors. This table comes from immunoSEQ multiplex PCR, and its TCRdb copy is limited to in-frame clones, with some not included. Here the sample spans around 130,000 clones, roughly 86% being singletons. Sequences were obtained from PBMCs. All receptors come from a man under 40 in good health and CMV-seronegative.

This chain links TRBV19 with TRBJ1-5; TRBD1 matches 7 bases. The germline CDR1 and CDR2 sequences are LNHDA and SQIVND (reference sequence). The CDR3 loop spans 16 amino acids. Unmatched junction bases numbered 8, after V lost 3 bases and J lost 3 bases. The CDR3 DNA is TGTGCCAGTAGTATGGAGGGACAGAGACTCAATCAGCCCCAGCATTTT. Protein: CASSMEGQRLNQPQHF.

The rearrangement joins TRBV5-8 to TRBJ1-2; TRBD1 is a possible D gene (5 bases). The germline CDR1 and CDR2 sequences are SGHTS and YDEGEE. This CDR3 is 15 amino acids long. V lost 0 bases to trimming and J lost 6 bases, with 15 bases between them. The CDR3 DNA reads TGTGCCAGCAGCTTGGTGGCCAGGGAAGCAGATGGCTACACCTTC. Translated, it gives CASSLVAREADGYTF.

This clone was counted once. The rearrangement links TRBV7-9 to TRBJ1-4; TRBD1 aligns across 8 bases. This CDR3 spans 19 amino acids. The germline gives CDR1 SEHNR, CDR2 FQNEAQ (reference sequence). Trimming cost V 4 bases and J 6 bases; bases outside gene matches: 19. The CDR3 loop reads CASSYGITGGSWGDEKLFF. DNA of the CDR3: TGTGCCAGCAGCTACGGGATAACAGGGGGATCGTGGGGAGATGAAAAACTGTTTTTT.

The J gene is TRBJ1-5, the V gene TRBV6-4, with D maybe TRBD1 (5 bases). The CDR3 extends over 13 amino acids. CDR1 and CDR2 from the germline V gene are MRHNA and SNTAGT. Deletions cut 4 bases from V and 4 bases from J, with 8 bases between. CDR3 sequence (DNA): TGTGCCAGCAGTGCCGGGACTAATCAGCCCCAGCATTTT. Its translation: CASSAGTNQPQHF.

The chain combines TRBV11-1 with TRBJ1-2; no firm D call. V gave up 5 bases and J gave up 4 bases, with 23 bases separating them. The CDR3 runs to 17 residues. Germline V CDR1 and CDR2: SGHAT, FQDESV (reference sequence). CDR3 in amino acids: CASSPHPSMVFGYGYTF. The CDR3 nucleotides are TGTGCCAGCAGCCCACACCCCAGTATGGTTTTTGGCTATGGCTACACCTTC.

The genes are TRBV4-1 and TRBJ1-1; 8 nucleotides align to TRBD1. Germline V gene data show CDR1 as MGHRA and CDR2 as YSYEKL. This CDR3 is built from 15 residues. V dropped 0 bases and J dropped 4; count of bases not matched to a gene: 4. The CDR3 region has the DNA TGCGCCAGCAGCCAAGACCCAGGGGGCGGCACTGAAGCTTTCTTT. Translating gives CASSQDPGGGTEAFF.

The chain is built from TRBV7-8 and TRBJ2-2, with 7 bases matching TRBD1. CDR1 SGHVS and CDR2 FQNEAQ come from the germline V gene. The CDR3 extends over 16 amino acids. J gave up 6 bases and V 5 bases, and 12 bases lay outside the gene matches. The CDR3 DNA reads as TGTGCCAGCAGCGCCAGACAGGGTCGGATGTCCGGGGAGCTGTTTTTT. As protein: CASSARQGRMSGELFF.

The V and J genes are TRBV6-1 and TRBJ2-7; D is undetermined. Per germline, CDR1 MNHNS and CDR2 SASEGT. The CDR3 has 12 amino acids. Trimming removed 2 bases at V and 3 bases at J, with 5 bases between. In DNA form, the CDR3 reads TGTGCCAGCAGTGAATCCGGCTACGAGCAGTACTTC. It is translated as CASSESGYEQYF.

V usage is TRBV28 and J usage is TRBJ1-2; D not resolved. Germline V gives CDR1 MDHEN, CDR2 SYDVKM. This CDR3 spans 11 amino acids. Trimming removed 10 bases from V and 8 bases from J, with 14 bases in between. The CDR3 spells CAISLSRGYTF. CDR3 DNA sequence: TGTGCCATTTCCCTCTCTAGAGGCTACACCTTC.

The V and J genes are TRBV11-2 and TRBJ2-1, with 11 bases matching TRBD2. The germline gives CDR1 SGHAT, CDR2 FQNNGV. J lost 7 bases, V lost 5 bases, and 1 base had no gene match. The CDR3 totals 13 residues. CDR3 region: CASSGTSGNEQFF. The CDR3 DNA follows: TGTGCCAGCAGCGGGACTAGCGGTAATGAGCAGTTCTTC.